This entry lists 4 T cell receptor beta chains sequenced from one sample in a study of Graves' ophthalmopathy and Graves' hyperthyroidism. Amplifying from RNA transcripts, the study obtained TCR beta CDR3 regions. The workflow started with a first-round RT-PCR run with HTBI primers and then moved on to a second-round multiplex PCR. TCRdb re-derived calls from the multiplex PCR reads in MiXCR, one entry per CDR3 protein. In the table there are about 380,000 distinct CDR3 sequences, approximately 15% of which are singletons. Input material: peripheral blood. The origin of the receptors is a woman younger than 35 with stable Graves' hyperthyroidism.

CDR3 DNA sequence: TGTGCCAGCAGCCCGCGCCGGGACAGCGCCTACGAGCAGTACTTC. Translated, it gives CASSPRRDSAYEQYF. V and J are TRBV11-2 and TRBJ2-7; TRBD1 agrees at 7 bases. The CDR3 totals 15 residues. Germline CDR1 SGHAT, CDR2 FQNNGV. Trimming took 5 bases from V and 2 from J; bases not matched to a gene: 9. The full variable domain, in which reference TRBV11-2 and TRBJ2-7 provide the parts outside the CDR3, is EAGVAQSPRYKIIEKRQSVAFWCNPISGHATLYWYQQILGQGPKLLIQFQNNGVVDDSQLPKDRFSAERLKGVDSTLKIQPAKLEDSAVYLCASSPRRDSAYEQYFGPGTRLTVT.

This clonotype was picked up many times. The V and J genes are TRBV9 and TRBJ2-7; D might be TRBD1 or TRBD2, each matching 5 bases. The CDR3 loop spans 13 amino acids. Germline values: CDR1 SGDLS, CDR2 YYNGEE. V dropped 4 bases and J dropped 5 bases, with 13 bases sitting between them. CDR3 in amino acids: CASSPSEGNEQYF. The CDR3 DNA sequence: TGTGCCAGCAGCCCTAGTGAGGGGAACGAGCAGTACTTC.

This clonotype has at least ten counts. J is TRBJ1-2 and V is TRBV2, with D perhaps TRBD1 (6 bases). Trimming cost V 4 bases and J 7 bases, with 10 bases left between them. The CDR3 has 12 amino acids. CDR1 and CDR2 from the germline V gene are SNHLY and FYNNEI. This CDR3 is CASSGTGSGYTF. The CDR3 bases are TGTGCCAGCAGTGGTACAGGGAGTGGCTACACCTTC.

This clonotype was observed at least ten times. The chain couples TRBV11-3 to TRBJ2-5; tentative D call: TRBD2 (5 bases). Germline CDR1 is SGHNT and CDR2 is YENEEA. The CDR3 length is 13 residues. Trimming pared 5 bases from V and 0 bases from J, leaving 7 bases between. The CDR3 coding sequence is TGTGCCAGCAGCCGGGGTAACCAAGAGACCCAGTACTTC. This sequence encodes CASSRGNQETQYF.